These T cell receptor beta chains were read from a single sample in a study of blood T cell repertoires in COVID-19. TCRdb keeps only in-frame clones here, not all; method: immunoSEQ multiplex PCR. The data show about 410,000 clones, with 90% seen just once and roughly 0.66% held by the top ten. Sequenced sample: PBMCs or T cells enriched from blood (not recorded which). These receptors all come from a young man who had recovered from COVID-19. Both conserved end residues are part of each CDR3. The order of the fields is CDR3 protein, CDR3 DNA, D gene, V gene, clone size, J gene. A D gene is named only where the DNA matches it firmly. The size of a clone is reported for some rows only, either as once, few or many, or as a class for expanded clones.

CASSFRGGYGYTF | TGTGCCAGCAGCTTCCGGGGAGGCTATGGCTACACCTTC | NA | TRBV5-5 | NA | TRBJ1-2
CASSPGGRYTDTQYF | TGCGCCAGCAGCCCGGGGGGGAGATACACAGATACGCAGTATTTT | TRBD2 | TRBV5-1 | NA | TRBJ2-3
CASLSSGTEGGYTF | TGTGCCAGCCTTTCTTCCGGGACTGAGGGTGGCTACACCTTC | NA | TRBV27 | NA | TRBJ1-2
CASSVQGRGVTIYF | TGTGCCAGCAGCGTACAGGGACGTGGGGTCACCATATATTTT | NA | TRBV11-2 | NA | TRBJ1-3
CASSFFRTGATEAFF | TGTGCCAGCAGTTTTTTCAGGACAGGGGCCACTGAAGCTTTCTTT | TRBD1 | TRBV27 | NA | TRBJ1-1
CASRTDMGSPLHF | TGTGCCAGCAGAACAGATATGGGTTCACCCCTCCACTTT | NA | TRBV6-5 | NA | TRBJ1-6
CASTPHRATSPGNTIYF | TGTGCCAGTACCCCCCACAGGGCCACATCTCCTGGAAACACCATATATTTT | NA | TRBV19 | NA | TRBJ1-3
CASSPGTYYGYTF | TGTGCCAGCAGCCCCGGGACATACTATGGCTACACCTTC | NA | TRBV5-5 | NA | TRBJ1-2
CAWSIGLAGYNEQFF | TGTGCCTGGAGTATAGGACTAGCGGGATACAATGAGCAGTTCTTC | TRBD2 | TRBV30 | NA | TRBJ2-1
CASSQGETSNQPQHF | TGCGCCAGCAGCCAAGGGGAGACAAGCAATCAGCCCCAGCATTTT | NA | TRBV4-1 | NA | TRBJ1-5
CSVSGVTNEKLFF | TGCAGCGTCTCAGGGGTGACTAATGAAAAACTGTTTTTT | NA | TRBV29-1 | NA | TRBJ1-4
CASSISGASGSYEQYF | TGTGCCAGTAGTATTTCTGGTGCTAGCGGGAGCTACGAGCAGTACTTC | TRBD2 | TRBV19 | NA | TRBJ2-7
CASSQGLAALKEQYF | TGTGCCAGCAGCCAGGGACTAGCGGCTCTTAAAGAGCAGTACTTC | TRBD2 | TRBV6-5 | NA | TRBJ2-7
CASSSRGGLGSYEQYF | TGTGCCAGCAGTTCAAGGGGTGGGCTAGGATCCTACGAGCAGTACTTC | NA | TRBV28 | once | TRBJ2-7
CASSGTGTGGYNEQFF | TGTGCCAGCAGCGGAACCGGGACAGGGGGCTACAATGAGCAGTTCTTC | TRBD1 | TRBV11-2 | NA | TRBJ2-1
CASSLGSRFANTGELFF | TGTGCCAGCAGCTTAGGGTCTCGGTTCGCGAACACCGGGGAGCTGTTTTTT | NA | TRBV11-3 | NA | TRBJ2-2
CASNPTTSGVGELFF | TGTGCCAGCAACCCGACCACTAGCGGGGTCGGGGAGCTGTTTTTT | TRBD2 | TRBV2 | NA | TRBJ2-2
CASRPDGTGGGYTF | TGTGCCAGCAGACCCGACGGGACAGGGGGTGGCTACACCTTC | TRBD1 | TRBV28 | NA | TRBJ1-2
CASSQPPGKAGNTIYF | TGCGCCAGCAGCCAACCACCCGGGAAGGCTGGAAACACCATATATTTT | NA | TRBV4-1 | NA | TRBJ1-3
CASIPITDSNQPQHF | TGTGCCAGCATTCCCATAACTGATAGCAATCAGCCCCAGCATTTT | NA | TRBV4-2 | NA | TRBJ1-5
CASSVGGEGNSPLHF | TGTGCCAGCAGCGTAGGTGGGGAGGGGAATTCACCCCTCCACTTT | NA | TRBV9 | NA | TRBJ1-6
CASTLRQGEYEQYF | TGTGCCAGCACGCTTAGGCAGGGGGAATACGAGCAGTACTTC | TRBD1 | TRBV13 | once | TRBJ2-7
CASSQGQQLNTEAFF | TGCGCCAGCAGCCAAGGTCAACAGCTAAACACTGAAGCTTTCTTT | NA | TRBV4-1 | NA | TRBJ1-1
CASSLRPGLWDTEAFF | TGTGCCAGCAGCTTAAGGCCGGGACTTTGGGACACTGAAGCTTTCTTT | NA | TRBV7-2 | NA | TRBJ1-1
CASSRDSLQETQYF | TGCGCCAGCAGCAGGGACAGCCTTCAAGAGACCCAGTACTTC | TRBD1 | TRBV5-1 | NA | TRBJ2-5
CASSFRGVYGYTF | TGTGCCAGCAGTTTTCGGGGTGTCTATGGCTACACCTTC | NA | TRBV28 | NA | TRBJ1-2
CASGSSDRVYHGYTF | TGTGCCAGCGGATCTTCAGACAGGGTGTATCATGGCTACACCTTC | TRBD1 | TRBV28 | NA | TRBJ1-2
CASSGRQVPNEKLFF | TGTGCCAGCAGCGGACGACAGGTGCCTAATGAAAAACTGTTTTTT | NA | TRBV9 | NA | TRBJ1-4
CASRAGLVYGYTF | TGTGCCAGTAGGGCGGGGCTGGTCTATGGCTACACCTTC | NA | TRBV19 | once | TRBJ1-2
CASRGTGGGYTF | TGTGCCAGCAGGGGGACAGGGGGTGGCTACACCTTC | TRBD1 | TRBV2 | NA | TRBJ1-2
CASSQGGKSPLHF | TGTGCCAGCAGCCAAGGAGGCAAATCACCCCTCCACTTT | NA | TRBV14 | NA | TRBJ1-6
CSVEQGVRTDTQYF | TGCAGCGTTGAACAGGGGGTCAGGACAGATACGCAGTATTTT | TRBD1 | TRBV29-1 | NA | TRBJ2-3
CASSVVPDGETGNTIYF | TGTGCCAGCAGCGTAGTTCCAGATGGAGAAACTGGAAACACCATATATTTT | NA | TRBV9 | NA | TRBJ1-3
CSASQNPGLAGSLITDTQYF | TGCAGTGCTAGTCAAAACCCGGGACTAGCGGGATCCCTCATCACAGATACGCAGTATTTT | TRBD2 | TRBV20-1 | NA | TRBJ2-3
CASSYSFQGNGYTF | TGTGCCAGCAGTTACTCGTTTCAGGGAAATGGCTACACCTTC | NA | TRBV6-5 | once | TRBJ1-2
CASSPTDGREAFF | TGTGCCAGCAGCCCTACCGACGGCAGGGAAGCTTTCTTT | NA | TRBV7-8 | NA | TRBJ1-1
CASSLKGAGELFF | TGTGCCAGCAGCTTGAAGGGAGCCGGGGAGCTGTTTTTT | NA | TRBV5-8 | NA | TRBJ2-2
CASSMAAYGYTF | TGTGCCAGCAGTATGGCGGCCTATGGCTACACCTTC | NA | TRBV28 | NA | TRBJ1-2